Shown below are 6 T cell receptor beta chains from a single sample sequenced in a study of blood T cell repertoires in COVID-19. Sequencing used immunoSEQ multiplex PCR; TCRdb keeps in-frame clones, though not all of them. The sample lists roughly 230,000 clones, roughly 81% occurring once. Sequenced sample: peripheral blood. These receptors all come from a man between 35 and 55 years old with acute or convalescent COVID-19.

This clone was detected only a few times. V and J are TRBV7-6 and TRBJ2-2; 9 bases agree with TRBD1. CDR3 length: 21 amino acids. Germline assignment: CDR1 SGHVS and CDR2 FNYEAQ. The ends lost 2 bases at V and 3 bases at J; junction bases unmatched: 19. CDR3 in amino acids: CASSLTSARGQGNVDTGELFF. DNA of the CDR3: TGTGCCAGCAGCTTAACCTCGGCCCGCGGACAGGGGAATGTGGACACCGGGGAGCTGTTTTTT.

The rearrangement uses TRBV20-1 and TRBJ2-7; maybe TRBD2 (6 bases). V was pared by 3 bases and J by 0 bases, with 21 bases between. The CDR3 extends over 17 amino acids. Germline-derived CDR1 and CDR2 are DFQATT and SNEGSKA (reference sequence). The CDR3 sequence is CSASVPGGPRSSYEQYF. CDR3 in DNA: TGCAGTGCTAGTGTTCCCGGAGGGCCAAGGAGCTCCTACGAGCAGTACTTC.

The chain is built from TRBV10-3 and TRBJ2-3; 7 bases line up with TRBD2. V was clipped by 8 bases and J by 0 bases; unmatched bases: 11. The CDR3 extends over 16 amino acids. Looked up from germline, CDR1 is ENHRY and CDR2 is SYGVKD. The CDR3 is CAIGEGQGTSTDTQYF. The CDR3, as DNA: TGTGCCATCGGGGAGGGGCAGGGTACTAGCACAGATACGCAGTATTTT.

The rearrangement joins TRBV11-2 to TRBJ2-5; 7 bases are a match to TRBD2. From germline, CDR1 is SGHAT and CDR2 FQNNGV. The CDR3 totals 15 residues. Trimming at V came to 4 bases and at J to 0 bases, leaving 5 bases not matched to a gene. CDR3 in DNA: TGTGCCAGCAGCTCCAGCGGGACGGACCAAGAGACCCAGTACTTC. Translated: CASSSSGTDQETQYF.

The chain recombines TRBV6-1 with TRBJ2-2; 8 positions agree with TRBD1. The germline V gene has CDR1 MNHNS and CDR2 SASEGT. V trimming: 2 bases; J trimming: 6 bases; junction bases outside the gene matches: 14. The CDR3 is 18 amino acids. The CDR3, as DNA: TGTGCCAGCAGTGAAAGGAACCAACCGACAGGGGCCTCCGGGGAGCTGTTTTTT. This encodes CASSERNQPTGASGELFF.

The chain couples TRBV6-4 to TRBJ2-1, with D uncertain. V was pared by 6 bases and J by 0 bases, with 3 bases between. CDR1 and CDR2 (germline): MRHNA, SNTAGT. The CDR3 length is 12 residues. This CDR3 reads CASRSSYNEQFF. CDR3 DNA: TGTGCCAGCAGGAGCTCCTACAATGAGCAGTTCTTC.